One TCR beta chain is described in this entry. Its antigen is currently not known. The input lacks base qualities; no much larger clone sits a single base away. The sample originates from a study of naive and memory T cell subsets listed by TCRdb under 2017. Study-level background: Sorted naive and memory T cell subsets from peripheral blood were analyzed in the study using a UMI-based, open-source pipeline for TCR alpha and beta sequencing. RNA was DNase-treated and reverse transcribed with TCR constant-region primers, mostly using SuperScript III. Complete agreement was observed between the functional CMV T cell responses and the IgG serology results.

The library was obtained by UMI-ligation and nested PCR. An equimolar mix of two oligonucleotides covering both TRBC1 and TRBC2 was used as the beta constant-region primer. The ligated cDNA went through four rounds of PCR with nested alpha and beta constant-region primers together with the SP2 primer. A single-stranded oligonucleotide carrying the SP2 primer and a 12-nucleotide UMI was ligated to the 3' end of the cDNA by T4 RNA ligase 1. Incubation of the ligation reaction lasted about 19-24 hours at 16 degrees C. PCR2 was typically run as a SYBR Green qPCR and stopped at a predetermined threshold to prevent over-amplification. All purifications after the first were performed with Agencourt AMPure XP magnetic beads. Libraries were quantified by Qubit and checked on a TapeStation, where a main peak was expected near 650 bp. Pooled libraries were sequenced on an Illumina MiSeq using v2 2x251 paired-end kits, and typically roughly 0.85-2.3 million reads were obtained per sample. Each sample library was pooled at roughly 4.1 nM, and about 5-7% PhiX was included to improve cluster recognition. The published analysis was carried out like this. V and J genes were assigned to Demultiplexor-processed FASTQ reads by Decombinator through tag matching, with a single base-pair mismatch being allowed. By using UMIs, Collapsinator corrected both sequencing errors and the frequency errors caused by PCR heterogeneity. CDR3Translator translated TCRs and extracted CDR3s from the conserved cysteine to the FGXG phenylalanine, flagging non-productive sequences. Repertoires were subsampled to equal numbers of UMI-defined TCRs before Gini, Shannon entropy and inverse Simpson indices were calculated. Within the linear range, a power law was fitted by maximum likelihood to the distributions of clonotype abundance. Similar UMI counts, unique TCR numbers and clonal distributions were obtained with the pipeline and with MIGEC on one naive CD8 sample. One analysis removed from the naive repertoire any naive TCRs that were also present in any memory subset from the same donor. Repertoires were searched for some 7,000 CMV-associated CDR3 sequences compiled from VDJdb and a published dataset. TCRdb reworked the public reads: Q25 trimming with fastp, MiXCR clone assembly, productive beta chains retained. A single entry per CDR3 protein holds the most common genes and DNA from its merged rows. None of the V and J calls come from the authors' own analysis; TCRdb made them. The sample data list 140,000 to 150,000 distinct CDR3 sequences, and over 20% of these were observed just once. Over 0.09% of the sample rests with the top ten.

Separate amplification of TCR alpha and beta chain libraries was performed from the second PCR step onward. Donor CMV status was determined by IFNgamma production from CD4+ T cells after overnight stimulation of fresh PBMCs with CMV viral lysate. CD4 T cells were positively selected using Miltenyi beads, after which CD8 T cells were positively selected from the CD4-negative fraction. After staining for CD3, CD4, CD8, CD45RA, CD27 and a live/dead dye, cells were sorted on a BD Aria II into four subsets based on CD45RA and CD27. Blood was obtained from three healthy volunteers, and the blood from each volunteer was fractionated into CD4 and CD8 T cells and subsequently into four differentiation subsets. About 130 ml of peripheral blood was collected from each donor, and PBMC were isolated from the blood using Ficoll-Paque PLUS density-gradient centrifugation. After sorting, cells were lysed in RLT buffer, RNA was extracted using a Qiagen RNeasy kit, and the extracted RNA was stored at -80 degrees C.

What the work shows at the level of the full study, not this receptor alone: RNA-based TCR counts may be affected by expression changes linked to T cell activation and differentiation. A power law was followed by TCR abundance, with an exponent that differed between naive and memory subsets but was consistent across the three individuals. In both CD4 and CD8 cells, the Gini index increased while Shannon and inverse Simpson diversity decreased from naive through CM, EM and EMRA. Naive repertoires, especially CD8, contained a few larger clonotypes, possibly memory cells re-expressing CD45RA. Clonotypes were defined as single alpha or beta chain sequences, not paired alpha/beta receptors. The repertoire findings for the naive and memory subsets could not be validated against a ground truth because none was available. After error correction, only a single occurrence was seen for over 95% of naive TCR sequences, so much steeper abundance distributions were produced than in memory subsets.

The sequenced sample consisted of naive CD4+ T cells from blood. Explained via the paper, the cell subset or site label denotes: naive T cells, CD45RA high CD27+. The TCR was taken from a human donor in good health.

The DNA sequence is as follows: TGCAGTGCTCAGTCGGGCTATAGCAATCAGCCCCAGCATTTT. It specifies CSAQSGYSNQPQHF. The chain uses TRBV20-1 and TRBJ1-5; the D gene remains uncertain. Between the V and J ends, shortened by 5 bases and 0 bases respectively, the junction contains 11 bases. Including cysteine and phenylalanine, the CDR3 has 14 amino acids. CDR3 DNA is the only sequence kept; it has 42 bases, read in frame from the first base. CDR1 DFQATT and CDR2 SNEGSKA were looked up in the germline V gene (reference sequence).